These 13 T cell receptor beta chains share one sample of origin, sequenced in a study of CD8+ T cells in alopecia areata. The authors extracted RNA and reverse transcribed it into cDNA as the sequencing template. TCRdb's table, derived via immunoSEQ multiplex PCR, lists solely in-frame clones and lacks some. The table includes approximately 150,000 clones, about 67% detected once. The sample here was CD8+ T cells sorted from blood, taken at week 0. The receptors were sampled from a human donor with alopecia areata.

The chain carries TRBV30 and TRBJ1-1; D gene ambiguous. The CDR3 is 12 amino acids. The ends were cut back, 0 bases at V and 8 bases at J, with 10 bases in the middle. Germline V gene lookup returns CDR1 GTSNPN and CDR2 SVGIG (reference sequence). CDR3 protein: CAWSVATAEAFF. The DNA for the CDR3 is TGTGCCTGGAGTGTAGCCACCGCGGAAGCTTTCTTT.

There are a few counts of this clone. This chain connects TRBV18 to TRBJ2-5; maybe TRBD1 (6 bases). The CDR3 is 18 residues long. V dropped 5 bases and J dropped 1 base, with 23 bases sitting between them. CDR1 KGHSH and CDR2 LQKENI come from the germline V gene. CDR3 coding DNA: TGTGCCAGCTCATCCCTACGCGTCGACAGGCCGATCCAAGAGACCCAGTACTTC. This translates into CASSSLRVDRPIQETQYF. The variable domain in full, completed from reference TRBV18 and TRBJ2-5, reads NAGVMQNPRHLVRRRGQEARLRCSPMKGHSHVYWYRQLPEEGLKFMVYLQKENIIDESGMPKERFSAEFPKEGPSILRIQQVVRGDSAAYFCASSSLRVDRPIQETQYFGPGTRLLVL.

This clone has more than one count but fewer than ten. This chain connects TRBV4-1 to TRBJ2-1; D call uncertain. The CDR3 covers 16 residues. Trimming took 4 bases from V and 5 from J, leaving 18 bases between them. Looked up from germline, CDR1 is MGHRA and CDR2 is YSYEKL. CDR3 protein: CASSPQGLLPNNEQFF. Here the CDR3 DNA reads TGCGCCAGCAGCCCCCAAGGGCTACTCCCCAACAATGAGCAGTTCTTC.

This chain connects TRBV30 to TRBJ1-5, with 7 bases that match TRBD1. The CDR3 runs to 14 residues. Germline assignment: CDR1 GTSNPN and CDR2 SVGIG (reference sequence). V trimming: 0 bases; J trimming: 5 bases; junction bases outside the gene matches: 4. The CDR3 is CAWSVGTADQPQHF. The CDR3 nucleotides are TGTGCCTGGAGTGTAGGGACAGCCGATCAGCCCCAGCATTTT.

V and J are TRBV10-2 and TRBJ2-7; D is uncertain. The germline V gene encodes CDR1 WSHSY and CDR2 SAAADI. Between the trimmed V and J ends, which lost 6 bases and 4 bases, there was a span of 7 bases. The CDR3 totals 11 residues. The CDR3 DNA is TGCGCCAGCAGGTCTATTTACGAGCAGTACTTC. This translates into CASRSIYEQYF.

The V and J genes are TRBV15 and TRBJ2-3; TRBD2 matches at 14 bases. Germline V gene data show CDR1 as LNHNV and CDR2 as YYDKDF (reference sequence). CDR3 length: 14 amino acids. V was pared by 1 base and J by 11 bases, with 2 bases of the junction left unmatched. The CDR3 DNA is TGTGCCACCAGCAGAGCGGGACTAGCGGGGGAGCAGTATTTT. Translated: CATSRAGLAGEQYF.

The chain joins TRBV29-1 to TRBJ2-1; 10 bases line up with TRBD2. Per germline, CDR1 SQVTM and CDR2 ANQGSEA. V dropped 6 bases and J dropped 0; count of bases not matched to a gene: 8. The CDR3 runs to 16 residues. The CDR3 DNA reads as TGCAGCGTGAGGCTAGCGGGGGTCTCCTCCTACAATGAGCAGTTCTTC. This sequence encodes CSVRLAGVSSYNEQFF.

This clone is a singleton in its sample. The CDR3 coding sequence is TGTGCCTCCCGGACTGGATACGAGCAGTACTTC. Amino acid sequence: CASRTGYEQYF. The chain employs TRBV30 and TRBJ2-7, with D possibly matching TRBD2 (5 bases). Looked up from germline, CDR1 is GTSNPN and CDR2 is SVGIG (reference sequence). CDR3 size: 11 residues. V dropped 7 bases and J dropped 4 bases, with 11 bases sitting between them.

The chain recombines TRBV5-1 with TRBJ2-7; 9 nucleotides align to TRBD2. J lost 3 bases, V lost 1 base, and 2 bases had no gene match. The CDR3 consists of 14 residues. Germline values: CDR1 SGHRS, CDR2 YFSETQ. CDR3 region: CASSLRRGGYEQYF. In DNA form, the CDR3 reads TGCGCCAGCAGCTTGAGGCGGGGGGGCTACGAGCAGTACTTC.

The chain carries TRBV4-1 and TRBJ1-6, with D perhaps TRBD1 (6 bases). The CDR3 spans 16 residues. The germline V gene encodes CDR1 MGHRA and CDR2 YSYEKL. The V and J ends lost 6 bases and 6 bases respectively, with 18 bases between them. CDR3 sequence (DNA): TGCGCCAGCAGTGAATTGGTCAGGACAGTTAATTCACCCCTCCACTTT. Its protein is CASSELVRTVNSPLHF.

Details on this clone: One end of the junction does not line up with germline, which may come from a read error. V is TRBV29-1 and J is TRBJ1-2, with 9 bases aligning to TRBD1. Germline V gene sequence: CDR1 SQVTM, CDR2 ANQGSEA. The CDR3 spans 12 residues. The DNA for the CDR3 is TGCAGCTTTGACAGGGGGAACTATGGCTACACCTTC. This gives the protein CSFDRGNYGYTF.

This clone was seen once. V is TRBV6-6 and J is TRBJ2-1; D might be TRBD2 (6 bases). The V and J ends lost 3 bases and 8 bases respectively, with 14 bases between them. CDR1 is MNHNY and CDR2 is SVGAGI in the germline V gene (reference sequence). CDR3 length: 14 residues. As DNA, the CDR3 is TGTGCCAGCAGTTATGGGCGGGGCGGCGATGAGCAGTTCTTC. As protein: CASSYGRGGDEQFF.

V usage is TRBV27 and J usage is TRBJ2-2, with D perhaps matching TRBD1 (5 bases). The germline V gene encodes CDR1 MNHEY and CDR2 SMNVEV (reference sequence). The V end was cut by 2 bases, the J end by 7 bases, with 14 bases between. The CDR3 consists of 15 residues. CDR3 nucleotides: TGTGCCAGCAGTTTAGCCGGAATAGGGGTCGGGGAGCTGTTTTTT. Its translation: CASSLAGIGVGELFF.